Shown below are 29 T cell receptor beta chains from a single sample sequenced in a study of cytomegalovirus exposure and HLA in healthy donors. The primer mix had 60 Vbeta and 13 Jbeta primers. Measured with immunoSEQ multiplex PCR; TCRdb has only the in-frame clones, and not every one. The table lists around 150,000 clones, 75% to 80% of them singletons. Sequencing input: PBMCs. Receptors were obtained from a male donor in good health and CMV-seronegative.

This clone appeared a few times. The chain is built from TRBV5-5 and TRBJ1-1; possible D gene TRBD1, 5 bases. This CDR3 is 13 amino acids long. The V end lost 4 bases, the J end lost 1 base, and 8 bases lay between the germline ends. From germline, CDR1 is SGHKS and CDR2 YYEKEE (reference sequence). CDR3 DNA: TGTGCCAGCAGCCCTACAGGGAACACTGAAGCTTTCTTT. Translation: CASSPTGNTEAFF.

The rearrangement links TRBV9 to TRBJ1-1; D remains unclear. Trimming cost V 1 base and J 0 bases, with 4 bases left between them. Germline V lookup: CDR1 SGDLS, CDR2 YYNGEE. The CDR3 is made up of 13 amino acids. The CDR3 DNA reads TGTGCCAGCAGCGTATTCATGAACACTGAAGCTTTCTTT. Translation: CASSVFMNTEAFF.

The J gene is TRBJ2-7, the V gene TRBV5-1, with unresolved D. This CDR3 spans 14 amino acids. Germline V lookup: CDR1 SGHRS, CDR2 YFSETQ. The V gene lost 0 bases and the J gene lost 0 bases, with 7 bases spanning the gap. The DNA of the CDR3 is TGCGCCAGCAGCTTGGGACTGGCCTCCTACGAGCAGTACTTC. Translating it yields CASSLGLASYEQYF.

The chain recombines TRBV19 with TRBJ1-2; TRBD1 might be the D (5 bases). The germline CDR1 and CDR2 sequences are LNHDA and SQIVND (reference sequence). CDR3 length: 16 amino acids. Trimming pared 1 base from V and 5 bases from J, leaving 17 bases between. The chain's CDR3 is CASSIGGRSSRYGYTF. Written as DNA, the CDR3 is TGTGCCAGTAGTATAGGGGGCAGAAGCAGCCGGTATGGCTACACCTTC.

V usage is TRBV19 and J usage is TRBJ2-7; 8 bases are a match to TRBD2. CDR1 and CDR2 (germline): LNHDA, SQIVND (reference sequence). V lost 6 bases and J lost 2; bases outside the gene matches: 3. The CDR3 is 13 amino acids. The CDR3 region is CASSQGLAYEQYF. CDR3 sequence (DNA): TGTGCCAGTAGCCAGGGACTAGCCTACGAGCAGTACTTC.

This clone was observed a single time. This rearrangement joins TRBV18 to TRBJ2-3, with TRBD1 matching 8 bases. CDR3 size: 16 residues. V lost 5 bases and J lost 1; bases outside the gene matches: 8. Germline V gives CDR1 KGHSH, CDR2 LQKENI. CDR3 amino acids: CASSGEQGDGTDTQYF. The CDR3 nucleotides are TGTGCCAGCTCAGGGGAACAGGGGGACGGCACAGATACGCAGTATTTT.

V usage is TRBV7-2 and J usage is TRBJ1-2, with D unresolved. Trimming shortened V by 5 bases and J by 6 bases, and 13 bases separated the two germline ends. CDR1 and CDR2 (germline): SGHTA, FQGNSA. This CDR3 contains 13 residues. CDR3 sequence: CASSPFVGNGYTF. The CDR3 DNA is TGTGCCAGCAGCCCATTTGTGGGCAATGGCTACACCTTC.

The chain is built from TRBV29-1 and TRBJ1-1, with 8 bases fitting TRBD1. V was clipped by 7 bases and J by 3 bases; unmatched bases: 7. Germline lookup yields CDR1 SQVTM and CDR2 ANQGSEA. This CDR3 has 13 residues. As DNA, the CDR3 is TGCAGCGCCGGACAGGGCATAGACACTGAAGCTTTCTTT. Protein: CSAGQGIDTEAFF.

This rearrangement joins TRBV6-1 to TRBJ1-1, with 9 bases that match TRBD1. This CDR3 spans 14 amino acids. Per germline, CDR1 MNHNS and CDR2 SASEGT. With V trimmed by 6 bases and J by 4 bases, 6 bases remained unmatched. The CDR3: CASSEGQGLTEAFF. The CDR3 DNA reads as TGTGCCAGCAGCGAGGGACAGGGTCTCACTGAAGCTTTCTTT.

V usage is TRBV7-3 and J usage is TRBJ2-3; 9 bases agree with TRBD2. Trimming took 8 bases from V and 6 from J; bases not matched to a gene: 9. The CDR3 sequence is 14 residues long. Germline assignment: CDR1 SGHTA and CDR2 FQGTGA. The chain's CDR3 is CASSVGLAGDTQYF. CDR3 DNA: TGTGCCAGCTCAGTAGGGCTAGCGGGGGATACGCAGTATTTT.

The CDR3 DNA sequence: TGTGCCAGCAGCTTAGCACTCCCGGGACAGGGCTACGAGCAGTACTTC. It codes for CASSLALPGQGYEQYF. The rearrangement uses TRBV5-5 and TRBJ2-7; 9 nucleotides match TRBD1. Germline V CDR1 and CDR2: SGHKS, YYEKEE (reference sequence). The length of the CDR3 is 16 residues. Trimming removed 2 bases from V and 3 bases from J; junction bases left unmatched: 9. Using reference TRBV5-5 and TRBJ2-7 for the parts outside the CDR3, the full variable domain is DAGVTQSPTHLIKTRGQQVTLRCSPISGHKSVSWYQQVLGQGPQFIFQYYEKEERGRGNFPDRFSARQFPNYSSELNVNALLLGDSALYLCASSLALPGQGYEQYFGPGTRLTVT.

The chain links TRBV9 to TRBJ2-7; D may be TRBD2 (7 bases). Germline CDR1 and CDR2: SGDLS and YYNGEE. Trimming pared 0 bases from V and 4 bases from J, leaving 14 bases between. CDR3 length equals 15 residues. The CDR3 loop is CASSVGGGGMYEQYF. The DNA for the CDR3 is TGTGCCAGCAGCGTAGGGGGAGGGGGAATGTACGAGCAGTACTTC.

The rearrangement uses TRBV19 and TRBJ2-1; 9 positions agree with TRBD2. V shed 3 bases and J 7 bases; nucleotides not matched to a gene: 7. The CDR3 has 15 amino acids. Germline V gene sequence: CDR1 LNHDA, CDR2 SQIVND (reference sequence). The CDR3 DNA follows: TGTGCCAGTAGTATTGGCGGGAGGGCCGTGAATGAGCAGTTCTTC. Translation gives CASSIGGRAVNEQFF.

The rearrangement uses TRBV4-1 and TRBJ2-5; TRBD1 agrees at 10 bases. The CDR3 runs 17 residues. The ends lost 1 base at V and 5 bases at J; junction bases unmatched: 10. CDR1 is MGHRA, CDR2 YSYEKL, per germline. DNA for the CDR3: TGCGCCAGCAGCCAAGTCAGGCGGACAGGGGGGAAGGAGACCCAGTACTTC. This codes for CASSQVRRTGGKETQYF.

The V and J genes are TRBV6-6 and TRBJ2-2, with D possibly being TRBD1 (6 bases). The CDR3 runs 14 residues. Germline V gene data show CDR1 as MNHNY and CDR2 as SVGAGI (reference sequence). Trimming shortened V by 6 bases and J by 0 bases, and 8 bases separated the two germline ends. CDR3 coding DNA: TGTGCCAGCAGGGACAGACCGAACACCGGGGAGCTGTTTTTT. As protein: CASRDRPNTGELFF.

The genes are TRBV13 and TRBJ1-2, with TRBD1 matching 9 bases. Germline loops: CDR1 PRHDT, CDR2 FYEKMQ (reference sequence). V lost 4 bases and J lost 4; bases outside the gene matches: 4. The CDR3 covers 14 residues. CDR3: CASSSGQGTYGYTF. The DNA of the CDR3 is TGTGCCAGCAGCTCCGGACAGGGGACCTATGGCTACACCTTC.

This chain uses TRBV10-3 with TRBJ2-1; 9 bases are shared with TRBD2. The CDR3 is made up of 16 amino acids. Looked up from germline, CDR1 is ENHRY and CDR2 is SYGVKD. With 3 bases clipped from V and 6 bases from J, the junction kept 9 bases outside the gene matches. The CDR3 here is CAISDILAGLGNEQFF. As DNA, the CDR3 is TGTGCCATCAGTGACATTCTAGCGGGACTGGGCAATGAGCAGTTCTTC.

This chain connects TRBV25-1 to TRBJ1-1; 7 bases agree with TRBD1. V lost 2 bases, J lost 4 bases, and 7 bases stayed unmatched. The germline gives CDR1 MGHDK, CDR2 SYGVNS. The CDR3 runs 15 residues. For the CDR3, the DNA is TGTGCCAGCAGTGAAGGAGACAGGGTGGGCACTGAAGCTTTCTTT. Translated: CASSEGDRVGTEAFF.

In the case of this clone: This sample includes further DNA sequences coding for the same CDR3. The rearrangement uses TRBV18 and TRBJ1-4; 7 bases are a match to TRBD1. Looked up from germline, CDR1 is KGHSH and CDR2 is LQKENI. The CDR3 sequence is 15 residues long. V lost 1 base and J lost 5; bases outside the gene matches: 4. The CDR3 region is CASSPRTGANEKLFF. CDR3 in DNA: TGTGCCAGCTCACCACGAACAGGGGCCAATGAAAAACTGTTTTTT.

The chain is built from TRBV6-5 and TRBJ1-1; D perhaps matches TRBD1 (5 bases). Germline assignment: CDR1 MNHEY and CDR2 SVGAGI. This CDR3 spans 13 amino acids. The germline V and J ends were trimmed by 6 bases and 8 bases, with 16 bases remaining between them. Here the CDR3 reads CASRRTDKLEAFF. CDR3 nucleotides: TGTGCCAGCAGGAGGACGGACAAATTAGAAGCTTTCTTT.

This chain uses TRBV9 with TRBJ2-1, with TRBD2 as a possible D gene (7 bases). Germline lookup yields CDR1 SGDLS and CDR2 YYNGEE. V gave up 0 bases and J gave up 2 bases, with 12 bases separating them. The CDR3 totals 16 residues. As DNA, the CDR3 is TGTGCCAGCAGCGTAGAGGGGAGGGGGGCCTACAATGAGCAGTTCTTC. Its translation: CASSVEGRGAYNEQFF.

V is TRBV7-9 and J is TRBJ2-5, with a weak D call TRBD1 (8 bases). The germline gives CDR1 SEHNR, CDR2 FQNEAQ (reference sequence). V was pared by 2 bases and J by 5 bases, with 15 bases between. The CDR3 runs 15 residues. This CDR3 reads CASSLKQGGVETQYF. The CDR3 DNA follows: TGTGCCAGCAGCTTAAAACAGGGGGGGGTGGAGACCCAGTACTTC.

This rearrangement joins TRBV5-1 to TRBJ2-7; the match to TRBD1 covers 10 bases. Germline lookup yields CDR1 SGHRS and CDR2 YFSETQ. V dropped 4 bases and J dropped 5; count of bases not matched to a gene: 6. The CDR3 runs to 14 residues. CDR3 region: CASSLGQGFHEQYF. The CDR3 DNA is TGCGCCAGCAGCCTGGGACAGGGGTTCCACGAGCAGTACTTC.

The rearrangement uses TRBV18 and TRBJ2-7; 7 bases fit TRBD2. The J segment lost 3 bases and the V segment lost 5 bases, leaving 7 bases of the junction unmatched. The CDR3 sequence is 14 residues long. Germline values: CDR1 KGHSH, CDR2 LQKENI. The CDR3 spells CASSEGLSVYEQYF. DNA for the CDR3: TGTGCCAGCTCAGAGGGACTATCGGTCTACGAGCAGTACTTC. Together with reference TRBV18 and TRBJ2-7, the CDR3 gives the full variable domain: NAGVMQNPRHLVRRRGQEARLRCSPMKGHSHVYWYRQLPEEGLKFMVYLQKENIIDESGMPKERFSAEFPKEGPSILRIQQVVRGDSAAYFCASSEGLSVYEQYFGPGTRLTVT.

The rearrangement links TRBV7-2 to TRBJ2-5; 7 bases agree with TRBD1. With the DNA end fitting TRBJ2-7 better, the J assignment may be wrong. Germline V gene data show CDR1 as SGHTA and CDR2 as FQGNSA. This CDR3 is 14 amino acids long. CDR3 loop: CASSPGQKTYEQYF. CDR3 nucleotide sequence: TGTGCCAGCAGCCCGGGACAGAAAACCTACGAGCAGTACTTC.

The CDR3 coding sequence is TGTGCCAGCAGCGCGACAGGGTATCTTGGTCCCGGGGAGCTGTTTTTT. Its protein is CASSATGYLGPGELFF. The chain joins TRBV4-2 to TRBJ2-2; TRBD1 agrees at 7 bases. Germline lookup yields CDR1 LGHNA and CDR2 YNFKEQ. This CDR3 is 16 amino acids long. V lost 5 bases, J lost 6 bases, and 12 bases stayed unmatched.

The chain couples TRBV19 to TRBJ2-7, with 7 bases lining up with TRBD1. Germline trimming cut 7 bases from V and 2 bases from J; bases unmatched to any gene: 8. The germline gives CDR1 LNHDA, CDR2 SQIVND (reference sequence). The CDR3 is made up of 14 amino acids. The CDR3 region has the DNA TGTGCCAGTAAGTGGGACAGTGGCGCCTACGAGCAGTACTTC. The encoded protein is CASKWDSGAYEQYF.

The rearrangement uses TRBV5-1 and TRBJ2-4, with TRBD1 matching 8 bases. The CDR3 extends over 14 amino acids. V lost 3 bases, J lost 9 bases, and 8 bases stayed unmatched. Per the germline V gene, CDR1 is SGHRS and CDR2 is YFSETQ. CDR3 residues: CASSYSTGDSIQYF. DNA of the CDR3: TGCGCCAGCAGCTACTCGACAGGGGATAGCATTCAGTACTTC.

In its sample, this clone was seen once. An end of the junction differs from the germline gene, which may be a read error. V gene TRBV14 combines with J gene TRBJ2-2; no firm D call. The CDR3 runs to 13 residues. Germline V gene sequence: CDR1 SGHDN, CDR2 FVKESK. CDR3 in amino acids: CAGSQGGRGELFF. The CDR3, as DNA: TGTGCCGGCAGCCAAGGTGGGCGTGGGGAGCTGTTTTTT.